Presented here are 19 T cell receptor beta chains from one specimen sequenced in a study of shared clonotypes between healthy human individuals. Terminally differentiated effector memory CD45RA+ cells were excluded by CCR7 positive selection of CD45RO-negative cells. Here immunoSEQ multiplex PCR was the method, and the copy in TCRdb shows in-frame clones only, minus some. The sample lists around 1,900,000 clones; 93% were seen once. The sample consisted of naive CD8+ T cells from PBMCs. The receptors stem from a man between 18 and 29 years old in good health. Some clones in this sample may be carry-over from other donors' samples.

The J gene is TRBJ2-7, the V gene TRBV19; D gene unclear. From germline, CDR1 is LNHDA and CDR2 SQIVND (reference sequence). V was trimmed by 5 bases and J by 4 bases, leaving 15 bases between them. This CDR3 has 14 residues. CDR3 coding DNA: TGTGCCAGTAGTTCGTACGGTTTCGGGTACGAGCAGTACTTC. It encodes CASSSYGFGYEQYF.

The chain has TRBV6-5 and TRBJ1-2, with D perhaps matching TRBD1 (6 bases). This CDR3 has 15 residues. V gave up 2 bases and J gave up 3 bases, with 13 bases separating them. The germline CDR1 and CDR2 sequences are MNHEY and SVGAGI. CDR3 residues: CASSYDGGQYYGYTF. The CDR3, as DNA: TGTGCCAGCAGTTACGACGGTGGACAGTACTATGGCTACACCTTC.

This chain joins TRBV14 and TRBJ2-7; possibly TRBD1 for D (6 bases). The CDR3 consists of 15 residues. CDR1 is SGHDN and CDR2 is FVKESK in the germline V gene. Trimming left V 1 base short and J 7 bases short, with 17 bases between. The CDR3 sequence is CASSQAGQPRGEQYF. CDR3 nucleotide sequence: TGTGCCAGCAGCCAAGCAGGTCAGCCTAGGGGGGAGCAGTACTTC.

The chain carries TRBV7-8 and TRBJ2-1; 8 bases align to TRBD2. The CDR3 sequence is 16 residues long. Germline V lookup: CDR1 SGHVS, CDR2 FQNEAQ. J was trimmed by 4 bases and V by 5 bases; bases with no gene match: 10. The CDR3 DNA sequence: TGTGCCAGCAGCAAGACGGGACTAGGGTCTTACAATGAGCAGTTCTTC. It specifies CASSKTGLGSYNEQFF. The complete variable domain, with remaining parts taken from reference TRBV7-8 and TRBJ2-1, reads GAGVSQSPRYKVAKRGQDVALRCDPISGHVSLFWYQQALGQGPEFLTYFQNEAQLDKSGLPSDRFFAERPEGSVSTLKIQRTQQEDSAVYLCASSKTGLGSYNEQFFGPGTRLTVL.

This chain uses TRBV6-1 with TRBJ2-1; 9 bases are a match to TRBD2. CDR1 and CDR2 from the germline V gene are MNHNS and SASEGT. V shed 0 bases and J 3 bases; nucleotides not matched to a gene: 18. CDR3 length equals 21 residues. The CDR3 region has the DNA TGTGCCAGCAGTGAAGCGGACCCCGGGACACTCAGCGGGAGGATCTACAATGAGCAGTTCTTC. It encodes CASSEADPGTLSGRIYNEQFF.

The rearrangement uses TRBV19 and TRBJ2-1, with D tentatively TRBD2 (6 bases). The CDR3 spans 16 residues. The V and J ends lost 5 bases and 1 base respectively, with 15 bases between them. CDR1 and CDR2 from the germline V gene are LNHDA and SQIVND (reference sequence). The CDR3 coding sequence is TGTGCCAGTAGTCTCCGGGACTTGGGGTCCTACAATGAGCAGTTCTTC. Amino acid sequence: CASSLRDLGSYNEQFF. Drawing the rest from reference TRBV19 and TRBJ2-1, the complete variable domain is DGGITQSPKYLFRKEGQNVTLSCEQNLNHDAMYWYRQDPGQGLRLIYYSQIVNDFQKGDIAEGYSVSREKKESFPLTVTSAQKNPTAFYLCASSLRDLGSYNEQFFGPGTRLTVL.

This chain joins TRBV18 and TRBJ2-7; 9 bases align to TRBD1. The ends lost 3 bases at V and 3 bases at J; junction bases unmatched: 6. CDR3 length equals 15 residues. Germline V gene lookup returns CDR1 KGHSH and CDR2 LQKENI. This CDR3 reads CASSPLPGQGYEQYF. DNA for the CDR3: TGTGCCAGCTCACCGTTACCGGGACAGGGCTACGAGCAGTACTTC.

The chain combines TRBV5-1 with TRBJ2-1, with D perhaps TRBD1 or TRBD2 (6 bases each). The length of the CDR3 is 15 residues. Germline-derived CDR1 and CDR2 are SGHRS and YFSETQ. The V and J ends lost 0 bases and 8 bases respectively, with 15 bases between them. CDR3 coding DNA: TGCGCCAGCAGCTTGGCCCAGGGGAGGATCGATGAGCAGTTCTTC. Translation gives CASSLAQGRIDEQFF.

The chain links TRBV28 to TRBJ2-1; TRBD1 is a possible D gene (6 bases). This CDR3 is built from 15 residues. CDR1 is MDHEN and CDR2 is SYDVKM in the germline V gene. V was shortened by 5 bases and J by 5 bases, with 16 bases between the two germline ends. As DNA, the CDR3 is TGTGCCAGCAGTCCCACTAGGGGGTCTGACAATGAGCAGTTCTTC. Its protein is CASSPTRGSDNEQFF.

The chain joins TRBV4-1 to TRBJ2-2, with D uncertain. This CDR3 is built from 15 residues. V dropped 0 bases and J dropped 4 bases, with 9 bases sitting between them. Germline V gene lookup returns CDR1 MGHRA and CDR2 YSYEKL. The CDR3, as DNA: TGCGCCAGCAGCCAAGATCTGGGGTCCACCGGGGAGCTGTTTTTT. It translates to CASSQDLGSTGELFF.

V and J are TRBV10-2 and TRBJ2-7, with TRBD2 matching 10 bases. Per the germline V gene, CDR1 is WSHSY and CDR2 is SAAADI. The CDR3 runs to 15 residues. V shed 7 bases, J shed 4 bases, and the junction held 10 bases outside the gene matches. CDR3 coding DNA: TGCGCCAGCATTAGCCGGAGGACTAGCGGTTACGAGCAGTACTTC. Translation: CASISRRTSGYEQYF.

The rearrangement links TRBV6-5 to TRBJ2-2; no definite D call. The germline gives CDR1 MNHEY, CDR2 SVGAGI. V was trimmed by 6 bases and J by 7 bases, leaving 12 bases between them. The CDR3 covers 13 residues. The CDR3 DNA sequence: TGTGCCAGCAGCCCAAACCTATACGGGGAGCTGTTTTTT. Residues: CASSPNLYGELFF.

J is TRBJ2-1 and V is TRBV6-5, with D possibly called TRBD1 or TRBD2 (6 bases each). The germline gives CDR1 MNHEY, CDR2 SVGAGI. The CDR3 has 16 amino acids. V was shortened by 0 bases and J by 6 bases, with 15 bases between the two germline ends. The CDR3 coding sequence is TGTGCCAGCAGTTACTCGATCGGACAGCGGGTCAATGAGCAGTTCTTC. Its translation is CASSYSIGQRVNEQFF.

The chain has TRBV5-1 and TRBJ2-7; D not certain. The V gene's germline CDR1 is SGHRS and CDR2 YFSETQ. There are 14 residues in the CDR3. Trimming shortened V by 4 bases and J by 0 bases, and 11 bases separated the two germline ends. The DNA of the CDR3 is TGCGCCAGCAGCCCTAGACCCCTCTCCTACGAGCAGTACTTC. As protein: CASSPRPLSYEQYF.

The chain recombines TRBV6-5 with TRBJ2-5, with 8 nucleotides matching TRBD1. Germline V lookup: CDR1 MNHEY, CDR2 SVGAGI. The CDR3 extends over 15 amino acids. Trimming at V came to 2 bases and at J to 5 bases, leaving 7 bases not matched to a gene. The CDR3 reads CASSYHRDRRETQYF. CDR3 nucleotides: TGTGCCAGCAGTTACCACCGGGACAGGAGGGAGACCCAGTACTTC.

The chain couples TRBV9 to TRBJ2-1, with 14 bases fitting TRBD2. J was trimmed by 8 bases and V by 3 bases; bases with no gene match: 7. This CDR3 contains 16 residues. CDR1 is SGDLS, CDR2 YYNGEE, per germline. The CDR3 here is CASSGRTSGRLDEQFF. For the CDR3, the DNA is TGTGCCAGCAGCGGCCGGACTAGCGGGAGGCTGGATGAGCAGTTCTTC.

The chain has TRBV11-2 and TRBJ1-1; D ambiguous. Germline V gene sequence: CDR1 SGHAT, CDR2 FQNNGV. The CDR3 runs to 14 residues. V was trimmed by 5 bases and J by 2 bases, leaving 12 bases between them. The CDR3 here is CASSPNSGNTEAFF. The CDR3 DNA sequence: TGTGCCAGCAGCCCAAATTCGGGAAACACTGAAGCTTTCTTT.

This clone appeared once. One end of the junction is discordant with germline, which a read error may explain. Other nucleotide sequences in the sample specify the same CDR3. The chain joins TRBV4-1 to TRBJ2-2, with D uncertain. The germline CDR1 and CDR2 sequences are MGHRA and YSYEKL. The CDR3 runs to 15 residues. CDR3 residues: CASSQVRGNTGELFF. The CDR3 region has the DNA TGTGCCAGCAGCCAAGTCCGAGGGAACACCGGGGAGCTGTTTTTT.

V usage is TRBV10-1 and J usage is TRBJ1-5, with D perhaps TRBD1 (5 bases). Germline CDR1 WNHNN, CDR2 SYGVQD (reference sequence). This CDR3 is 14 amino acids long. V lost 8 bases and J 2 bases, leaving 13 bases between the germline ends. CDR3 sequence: CASPSRGGNQPQHF. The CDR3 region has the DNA TGCGCCAGCCCCTCCCGGGGCGGCAATCAGCCCCAGCATTTT.